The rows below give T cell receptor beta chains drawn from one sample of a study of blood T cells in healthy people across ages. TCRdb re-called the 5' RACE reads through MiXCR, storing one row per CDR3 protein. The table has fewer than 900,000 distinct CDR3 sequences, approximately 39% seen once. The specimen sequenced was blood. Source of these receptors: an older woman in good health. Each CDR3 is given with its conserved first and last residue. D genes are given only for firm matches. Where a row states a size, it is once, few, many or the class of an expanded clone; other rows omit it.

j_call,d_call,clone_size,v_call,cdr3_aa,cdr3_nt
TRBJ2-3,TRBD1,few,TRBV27,CASSFLGQGPTDTQYF,TGTGCCAGCAGTTTCCTAGGACAGGGGCCAACAGATACGCAGTATTTT
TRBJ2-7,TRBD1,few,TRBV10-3,CAISESLGQGTYEQYF,TGTGCCATCAGTGAGTCGTTGGGACAGGGTACCTACGAGCAGTACTTC
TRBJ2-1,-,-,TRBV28,CASRLTGMNEQFF,TGTGCCAGCAGACTTACAGGGATGAATGAGCAGTTCTTC
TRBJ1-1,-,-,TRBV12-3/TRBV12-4,CASSSRTSTEAFF,TGTGCCAGCAGCTCACGGACGAGCACTGAAGCTTTCTTT
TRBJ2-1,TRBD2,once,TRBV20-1,CSARGAGTSGIDYNEQFF,TGCAGTGCTAGAGGCGCTGGGACTAGCGGAATTGACTACAATGAGCAGTTCTTC
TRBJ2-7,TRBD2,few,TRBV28,CASRGGGAVAYEQYF,TGTGCCAGCAGGGGGGGAGGGGCAGTTGCCTACGAGCAGTACTTC
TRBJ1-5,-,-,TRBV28,CASGGFSNQPQHF,TGTGCCAGCGGGGGTTTTAGCAATCAGCCCCAGCATTTT
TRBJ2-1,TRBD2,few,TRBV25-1,CASSESGTSLDYEQFF,TGTGCCAGCAGTGAATCCGGGACTAGCCTAGATTATGAGCAGTTCTTC
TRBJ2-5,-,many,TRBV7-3,CASSLGGTQETQYF,TGTGCCAGCAGCTTAGGGGGTACGCAAGAGACCCAGTACTTC
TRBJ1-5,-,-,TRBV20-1,CSAPDGTKPSNQPQHF,TGCAGTGCCCCCGATGGGACAAAGCCAAGCAATCAGCCCCAGCATTTT
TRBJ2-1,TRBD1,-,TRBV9,CASSVTGTGVETQFF,TGTGCCAGCAGCGTGACCGGGACAGGGGTAGAGACCCAGTTCTTC
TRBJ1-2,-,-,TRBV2,CASSGSRWDYGYTF,TGTGCCAGCAGTGGGTCCCGCTGGGACTATGGCTACACCTTC
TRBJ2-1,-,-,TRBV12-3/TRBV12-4,CASSGFYNEQFF,TGTGCCAGCAGTGGGTTCTACAATGAGCAGTTCTTC
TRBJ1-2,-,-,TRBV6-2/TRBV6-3,CASSDGHDINYGYTF,TGTGCCAGCAGTGATGGACATGATATTAACTATGGCTACACCTTC
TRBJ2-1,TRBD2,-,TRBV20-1,CSAPLAVYNEQFF,TGCAGTGCACCACTAGCGGTTTACAATGAGCAGTTCTTC
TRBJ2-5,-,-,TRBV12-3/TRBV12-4,CASTTYSRGVETQYF,TGTGCCAGCACCACCTATTCTCGAGGGGTTGAGACCCAGTACTTC
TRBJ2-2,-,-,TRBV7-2,CASSLAWGNTGELFF,TGTGCCAGCAGTTTAGCGTGGGGGAACACCGGGGAGCTGTTTTTT
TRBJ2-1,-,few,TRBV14,CASSPSAREQFF,TGTGCCAGCAGCCCCTCGGCGAGGGAGCAGTTCTTC
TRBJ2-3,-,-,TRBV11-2,CASSSWTSTDTQYF,TGTGCCAGCAGCTCCTGGACTAGCACAGATACGCAGTATTTT
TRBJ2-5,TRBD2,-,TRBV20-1,CSAGEGSQETQYF,TGCAGTGCGGGGGAGGGGTCCCAAGAGACCCAGTACTTC
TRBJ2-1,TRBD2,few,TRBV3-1,CASSREGLAGINEQFF,TGTGCCAGCAGCCGAGAGGGACTAGCGGGGATCAATGAGCAGTTCTTC
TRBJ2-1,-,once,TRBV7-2,CASSSTGRGVYELFF,TGTGCCAGCAGTTCGACAGGCCGAGGAGTCTATGAGCTGTTCTTC